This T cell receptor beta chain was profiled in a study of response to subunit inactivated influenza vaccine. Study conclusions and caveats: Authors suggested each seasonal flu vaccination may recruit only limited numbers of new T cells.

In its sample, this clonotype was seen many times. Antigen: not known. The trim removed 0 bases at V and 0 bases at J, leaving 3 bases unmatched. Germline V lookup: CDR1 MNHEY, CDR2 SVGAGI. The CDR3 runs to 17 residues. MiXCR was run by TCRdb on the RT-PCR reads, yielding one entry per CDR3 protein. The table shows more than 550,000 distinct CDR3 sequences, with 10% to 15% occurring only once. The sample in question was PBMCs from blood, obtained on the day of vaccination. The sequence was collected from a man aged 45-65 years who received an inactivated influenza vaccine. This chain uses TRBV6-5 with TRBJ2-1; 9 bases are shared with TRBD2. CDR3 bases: TGTGCCAGCAGTTACTCGTGGCGGGGGGGCTCCTACAATGAGCAGTTCTTC. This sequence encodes CASSYSWRGGSYNEQFF.